Below, one T cell receptor beta chain is given with its context. The sample is drawn from a study of brain T cells in children with intractable seizures. Time point indicated: blood from clinic visit 5 months post-surgery; TSC patient then seizure free. The repertoire was sequenced with immunoSEQ multiplex PCR; TCRdb's copy has only in-frame clones and lacks some. The table has 300,000 to 400,000 clones, about 93% seen once. This TCR was recovered from a boy younger than two with tuberous sclerosis and intractable seizures. Specimen: peripheral blood, collected less than 6 months after surgery.

The CDR3 DNA reads TGTGCCAGCAGTGCGCAGGGTGTAGCTGAAGCTTTCTTT. Its translation is CASSAQGVAEAFF. The J gene is TRBJ1-1, the V gene TRBV2, with D perhaps matching TRBD1 (5 bases). The germline V and J ends were trimmed by 4 bases and 6 bases, with 12 bases remaining between them. This CDR3 has 13 amino acids. Germline V gives CDR1 SNHLY, CDR2 FYNNEI.